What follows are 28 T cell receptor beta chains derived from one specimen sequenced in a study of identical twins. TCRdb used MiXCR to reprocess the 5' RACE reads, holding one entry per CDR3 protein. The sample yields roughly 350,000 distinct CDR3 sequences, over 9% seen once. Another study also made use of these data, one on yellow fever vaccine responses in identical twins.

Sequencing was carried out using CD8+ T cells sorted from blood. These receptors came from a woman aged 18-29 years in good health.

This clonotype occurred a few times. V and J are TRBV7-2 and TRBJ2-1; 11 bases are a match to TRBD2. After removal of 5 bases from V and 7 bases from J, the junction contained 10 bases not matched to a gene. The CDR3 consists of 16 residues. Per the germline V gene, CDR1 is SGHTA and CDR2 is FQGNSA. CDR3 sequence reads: CASSTNSGGAGNEQFF. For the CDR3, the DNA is TGTGCCAGCAGCACAAATAGCGGGGGGGCCGGGAATGAGCAGTTCTTC.

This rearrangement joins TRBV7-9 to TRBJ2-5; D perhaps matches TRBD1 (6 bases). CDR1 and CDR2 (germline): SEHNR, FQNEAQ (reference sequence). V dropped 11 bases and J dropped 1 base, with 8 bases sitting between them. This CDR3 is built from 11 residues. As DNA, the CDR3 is TGTGCCGGGGGCCGCCAAGAGACCCAGTACTTC. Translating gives CAGGRQETQYF.

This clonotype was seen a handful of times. The CDR3: CASYRGSSTGELFF. The CDR3 DNA follows: TGTGCCAGCTACAGGGGATCCAGCACCGGGGAGCTGTTTTTT. The chain joins TRBV18 to TRBJ2-2; 7 nucleotides align to TRBD1. The junction had 6 bases not matched to a gene; V was cut back by 7 bases and J by 4 bases. CDR3 length equals 14 residues. Per the germline V gene, CDR1 is KGHSH and CDR2 is LQKENI.

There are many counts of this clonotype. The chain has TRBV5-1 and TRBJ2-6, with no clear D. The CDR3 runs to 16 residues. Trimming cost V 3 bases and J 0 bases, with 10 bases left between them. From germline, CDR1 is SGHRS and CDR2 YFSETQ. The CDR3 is CASSSQPSSGANVLTF. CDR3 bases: TGCGCCAGCAGCTCCCAACCCAGCTCTGGGGCCAACGTCCTGACTTTC.

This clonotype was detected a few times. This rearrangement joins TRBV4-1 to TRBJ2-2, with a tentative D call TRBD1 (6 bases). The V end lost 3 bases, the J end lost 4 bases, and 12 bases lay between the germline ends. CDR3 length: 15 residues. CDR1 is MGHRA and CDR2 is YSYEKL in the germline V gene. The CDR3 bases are TGCGCCAGCAGCCAGGACGCAGGGGTCACCGGGGAGCTGTTTTTT. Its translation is CASSQDAGVTGELFF.

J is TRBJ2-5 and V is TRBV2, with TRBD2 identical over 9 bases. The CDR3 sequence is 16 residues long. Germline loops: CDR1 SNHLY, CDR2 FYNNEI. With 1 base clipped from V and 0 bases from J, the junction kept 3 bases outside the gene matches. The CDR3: CASSEGLAGYQETQYF. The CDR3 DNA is TGTGCCAGCAGTGAAGGGCTAGCGGGGTACCAAGAGACCCAGTACTTC.

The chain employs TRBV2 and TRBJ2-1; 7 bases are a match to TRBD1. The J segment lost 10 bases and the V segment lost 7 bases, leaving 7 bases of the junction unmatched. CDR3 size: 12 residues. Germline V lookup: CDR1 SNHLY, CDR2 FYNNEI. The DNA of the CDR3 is TGTGCCAGCATCACAGGGGTGAACGAGCAGTTCTTC. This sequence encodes CASITGVNEQFF.

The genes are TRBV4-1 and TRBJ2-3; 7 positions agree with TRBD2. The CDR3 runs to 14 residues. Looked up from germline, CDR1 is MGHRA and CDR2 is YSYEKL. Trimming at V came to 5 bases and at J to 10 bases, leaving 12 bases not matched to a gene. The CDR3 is CASSYGEGPWSQYF. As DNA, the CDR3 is TGCGCCAGCAGCTATGGGGAGGGCCCGTGGTCGCAGTATTTT.

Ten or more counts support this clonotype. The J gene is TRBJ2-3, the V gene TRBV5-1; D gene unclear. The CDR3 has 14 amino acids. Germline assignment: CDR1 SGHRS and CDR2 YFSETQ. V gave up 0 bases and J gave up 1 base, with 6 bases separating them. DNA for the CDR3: TGCGCCAGCAGCTTGGCCGACCGCACAGATACGCAGTATTTT. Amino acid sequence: CASSLADRTDTQYF. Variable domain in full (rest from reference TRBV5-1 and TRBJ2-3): KAGVTQTPRYLIKTRGQQVTLSCSPISGHRSVSWYQQTPGQGLQFLFEYFSETQRNKGNFPGRFSGRQFSNSRSEMNVSTLELGDSALYLCASSLADRTDTQYFGPGTRLTVL.

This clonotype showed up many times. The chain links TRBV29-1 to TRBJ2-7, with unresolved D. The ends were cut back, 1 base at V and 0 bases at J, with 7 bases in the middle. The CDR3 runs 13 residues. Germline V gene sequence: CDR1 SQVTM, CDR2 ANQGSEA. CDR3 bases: TGCAGCGTTGAAGGTCCCAGCTCCTACGAGCAGTACTTC. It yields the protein CSVEGPSSYEQYF.

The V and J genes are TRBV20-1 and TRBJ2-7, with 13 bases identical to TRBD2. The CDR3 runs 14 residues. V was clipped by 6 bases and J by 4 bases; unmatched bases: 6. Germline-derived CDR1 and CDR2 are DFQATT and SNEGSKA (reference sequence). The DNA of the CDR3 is TGCAGTGCCCCCCCGACTAGCGGGGGGTACGAGCAGTACGTC. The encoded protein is CSAPPTSGGYEQYV.

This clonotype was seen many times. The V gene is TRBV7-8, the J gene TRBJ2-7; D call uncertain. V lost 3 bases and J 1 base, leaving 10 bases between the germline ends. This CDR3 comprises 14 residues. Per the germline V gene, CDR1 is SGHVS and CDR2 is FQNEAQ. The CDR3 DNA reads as TGTGCCAGCAGCTTGAGTGTCGGTTCCTACGAGCAGTACTTC. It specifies CASSLSVGSYEQYF.

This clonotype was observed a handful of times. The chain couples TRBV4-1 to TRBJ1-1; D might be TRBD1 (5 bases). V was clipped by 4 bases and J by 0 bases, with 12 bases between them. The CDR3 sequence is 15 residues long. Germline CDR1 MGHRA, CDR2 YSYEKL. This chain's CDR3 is CASSPTDSMNTEAFF. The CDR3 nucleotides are TGCGCCAGCAGCCCCACCGACAGCATGAACACTGAAGCTTTCTTT.

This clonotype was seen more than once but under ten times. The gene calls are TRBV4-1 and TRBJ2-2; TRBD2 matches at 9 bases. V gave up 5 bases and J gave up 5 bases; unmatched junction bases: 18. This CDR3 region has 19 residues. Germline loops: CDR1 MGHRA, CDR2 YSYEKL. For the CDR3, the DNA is TGCGCCAGCAGCAACACCAAGACGGTGCGGGAGGGCCTTACCGGGGAGCTGTTTTTT. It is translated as CASSNTKTVREGLTGELFF.

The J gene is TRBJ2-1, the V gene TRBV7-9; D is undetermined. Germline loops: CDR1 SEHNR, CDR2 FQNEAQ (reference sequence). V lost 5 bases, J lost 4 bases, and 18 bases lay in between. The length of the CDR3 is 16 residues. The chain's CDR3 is CASSPLGIGPYNEQFF. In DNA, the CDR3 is TGTGCCAGCAGCCCTCTTGGGATCGGTCCTTACAATGAGCAGTTCTTC.

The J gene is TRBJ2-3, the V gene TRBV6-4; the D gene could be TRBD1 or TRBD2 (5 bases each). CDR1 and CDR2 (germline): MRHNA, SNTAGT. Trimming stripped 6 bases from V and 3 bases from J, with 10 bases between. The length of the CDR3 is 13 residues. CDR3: CASSLGETDTQYF. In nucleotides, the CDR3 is TGTGCCAGCAGCCTGGGGGAGACAGATACGCAGTATTTT.

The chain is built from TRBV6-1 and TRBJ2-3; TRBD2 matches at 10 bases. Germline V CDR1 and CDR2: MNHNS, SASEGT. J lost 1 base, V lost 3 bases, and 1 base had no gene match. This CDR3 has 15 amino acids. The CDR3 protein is CASSDLAGGTDTQYF. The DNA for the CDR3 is TGTGCCAGCAGTGATCTAGCGGGAGGCACAGATACGCAGTATTTT.

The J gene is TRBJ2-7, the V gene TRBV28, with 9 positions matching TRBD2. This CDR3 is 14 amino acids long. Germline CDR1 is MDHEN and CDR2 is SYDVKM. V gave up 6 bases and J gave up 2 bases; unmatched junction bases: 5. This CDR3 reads CASSVTSGTYEQYF. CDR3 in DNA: TGTGCCAGCAGCGTGACTAGCGGAACCTACGAGCAGTACTTC.

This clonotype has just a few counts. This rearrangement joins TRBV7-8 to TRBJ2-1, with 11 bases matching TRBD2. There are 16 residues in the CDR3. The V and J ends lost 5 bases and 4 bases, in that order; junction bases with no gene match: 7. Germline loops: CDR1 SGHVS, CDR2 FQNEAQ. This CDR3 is CASSPHSGRDYNEQFF. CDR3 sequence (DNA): TGTGCCAGCAGCCCTCATAGCGGGAGGGATTACAATGAGCAGTTCTTC.

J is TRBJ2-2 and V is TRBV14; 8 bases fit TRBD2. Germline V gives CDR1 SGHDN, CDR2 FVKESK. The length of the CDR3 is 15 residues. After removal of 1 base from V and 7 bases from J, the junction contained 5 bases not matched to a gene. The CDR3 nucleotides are TGTGCCAGCAGCCAAGGGCTAGCGGGTTTCGGGGAGCTGTTTTTT. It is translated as CASSQGLAGFGELFF.

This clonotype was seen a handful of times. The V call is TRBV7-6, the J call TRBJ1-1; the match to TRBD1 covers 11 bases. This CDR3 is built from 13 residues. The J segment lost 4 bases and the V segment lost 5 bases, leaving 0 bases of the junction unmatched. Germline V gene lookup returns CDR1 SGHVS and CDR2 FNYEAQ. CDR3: CASSGQGATEAFF. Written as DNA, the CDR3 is TGTGCCAGCAGCGGACAGGGGGCCACTGAAGCTTTCTTT.

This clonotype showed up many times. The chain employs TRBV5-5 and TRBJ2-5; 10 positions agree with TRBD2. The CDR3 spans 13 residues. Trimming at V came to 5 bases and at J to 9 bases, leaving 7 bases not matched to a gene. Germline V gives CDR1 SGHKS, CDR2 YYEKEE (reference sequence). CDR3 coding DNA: TGTGCCAGCAGTGGGCTAGCGGGAGATTCCCAGTACTTC. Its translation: CASSGLAGDSQYF.

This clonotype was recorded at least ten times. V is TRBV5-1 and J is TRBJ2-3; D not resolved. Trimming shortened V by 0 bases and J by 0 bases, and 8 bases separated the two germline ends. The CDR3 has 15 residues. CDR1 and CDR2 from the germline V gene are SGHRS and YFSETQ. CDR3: CASSLAGSSTDTQYF. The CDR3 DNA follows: TGCGCCAGCAGCTTGGCCGGATCTAGCACAGATACGCAGTATTTT.

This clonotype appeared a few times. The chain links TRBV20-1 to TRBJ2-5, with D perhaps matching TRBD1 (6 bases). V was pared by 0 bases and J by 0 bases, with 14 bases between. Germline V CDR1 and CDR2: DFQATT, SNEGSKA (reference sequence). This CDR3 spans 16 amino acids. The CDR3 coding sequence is TGCAGTGCTAGAGATAACAGGGTTCTGTACCAAGAGACCCAGTACTTC. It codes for CSARDNRVLYQETQYF.

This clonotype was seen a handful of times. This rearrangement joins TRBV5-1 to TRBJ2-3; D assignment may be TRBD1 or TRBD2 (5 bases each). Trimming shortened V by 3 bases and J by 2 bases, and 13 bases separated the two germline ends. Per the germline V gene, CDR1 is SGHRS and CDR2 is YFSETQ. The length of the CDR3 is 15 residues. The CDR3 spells CASSWSSRDTDTQYF. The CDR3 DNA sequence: TGCGCCAGCAGCTGGTCTAGCAGGGACACAGATACGCAGTATTTT.

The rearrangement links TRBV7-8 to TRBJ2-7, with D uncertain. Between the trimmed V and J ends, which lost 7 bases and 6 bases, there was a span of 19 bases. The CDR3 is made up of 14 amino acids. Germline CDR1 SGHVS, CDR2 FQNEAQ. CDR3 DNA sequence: TGTGCCAGCACCCCCTTATCACAGTCCCGCGAGCAGTACTTC. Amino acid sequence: CASTPLSQSREQYF.

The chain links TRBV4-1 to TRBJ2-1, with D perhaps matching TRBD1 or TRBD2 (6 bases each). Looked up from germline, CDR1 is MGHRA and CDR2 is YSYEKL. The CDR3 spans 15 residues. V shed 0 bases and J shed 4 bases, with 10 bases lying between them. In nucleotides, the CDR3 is TGCGCCAGCAGCCAAGATATAGGGGGGTACAATGAGCAGTTCTTC. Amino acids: CASSQDIGGYNEQFF.

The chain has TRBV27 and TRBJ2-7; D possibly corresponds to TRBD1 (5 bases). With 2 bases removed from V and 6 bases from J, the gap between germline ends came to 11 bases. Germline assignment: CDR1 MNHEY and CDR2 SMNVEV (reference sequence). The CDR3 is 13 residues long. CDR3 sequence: CASSLGSGIEQYF. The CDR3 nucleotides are TGTGCCAGCAGTTTAGGTTCAGGGATCGAGCAGTACTTC.